Listed here is a single TCR beta chain. What antigen it recognizes has not been identified. No much larger clone is present one base from it, and per-base qualities are unavailable. Genomic DNA was isolated from the sorted cells so that the TCRbeta CDR3 region could be sequenced. The immunoSEQ Assay was used for sequencing of TCRbeta CDR3 regions. In its TCRdb copy, this immuneACCESS table keeps in-frame sequences only and misses some clones. Where compared with another copy, unresolved V genes explain less than half of these, and the others have no known cause. For this sample there are some 33,000 clones; less than 85% appear just once. The ten largest clones represent roughly 21% of the sample. This sample stems from a study of OX40 agonist ivuxolimab in advanced cancers. Regarding the research as a whole: Ivuxolimab was an agonistic, fully human IgG2 monoclonal antibody directed against OX40 (CD134), a costimulatory receptor. Intravenous ivuxolimab was administered to patients every 2 weeks at six dose levels: 0.01, 0.1, 0.3, 1.5, 3 and 10 mg/kg. Of the roughly 51 patients in dose escalation, about 20 had hepatocellular carcinoma, around 15 had melanoma, 9 had renal cell carcinoma and 9 had head and neck cancer. In the dose-escalation cohort, approximately 80% of patients were male, and the mean age was 60 years with a range of 23 to 79. Patients were allowed to have had prior anti-PD-1, anti-PD-L1 or anti-CTLA-4 therapy, and around 43% of the dose-escalation patients had been treated with checkpoint inhibitors. Partial responses occurred in three dose-escalation patients: two with cutaneous melanoma and one with hepatocellular carcinoma. The point of sequencing TCRbeta in the periphery was to test whether ivuxolimab changed TCR sequence diversity and drove clonal T-cell expansion. The paper describes the monotherapy dose-escalation part (N of about 47 patients) of the phase I trial of ivuxolimab. Overall study outcomes, separate from this receptor: Antigen specificity was not determined for the clonally expanded peripheral T cells. Low levels of normalized T-cell clonal expansion were also seen in some patients who did not respond. On average, CD8+ T cells showed more expanded clones than CD4+ T cells after ivuxolimab. Clonal expansion of both CD4+ and CD8+ blood T cells was observed from baseline to week 6 at doses 0.1 to 3.0 mg/kg. In the 0.1-3.0 mg/kg groups, partial responders had among the lowest normalized peripheral clonal expansion, particularly in CD8+ T cells.

Patients with autoimmune disease history or receiving systemic immunosuppression were excluded from the trial. Peripheral blood for TCR sequencing was collected from all dose cohorts at baseline, on cycle 4 day 1, and on cycle 7 day 1. Samples came from an open-label, multicenter, first-in-human phase I dose-escalation trial of ivuxolimab. Adults with locally advanced or metastatic head and neck squamous cell, hepatocellular, melanoma or renal cell carcinoma were enrolled in the trial. Before TCR sequencing, CD4+ and CD8+ T cells were separately sorted from peripheral blood. Trimming takes 1 base from V and 2 bases from J, and the germline ends sit 22 bases apart. For CDR1 and CDR2, the germline V gene lists SGHTA and FQGNSA. Including the terminal cysteine and phenylalanine, the CDR3 comprises 19 residues. Here the CDR3 DNA is all that survives: 57 bases in frame from base 1.

The rearranged chain carries TRBV7-2 and TRBJ2-3, with TRBD1 as a weak D call on 6 bases. The source is an adult with an advanced solid tumor such as melanoma, head and neck, liver or kidney cancer. This material consisted of CD4+ or CD8+ T cells sorted from blood, taken in a trial of the OX40 agonist ivuxolimab. For the CDR3, the sequence is CASSLVWGQKRPTTDTQYF. The nucleotides are TGTGCCAGCAGCTTAGTGTGGGGGCAAAAGCGCCCCACCACAGATACGCAGTATTTT.